This is a list of T cell receptor beta chains from one sample in a study of PD-L1 blockade in urothelial cancer. The protocol was immunoSEQ multiplex PCR, while the TCRdb copy is restricted to in-frame clones and leaves out a portion. The sample has some 71,000 clones, around 86% seen once. The sequencing here drew on PBMCs, taken around atezolizumab (anti-PD-L1) treatment. These receptors were taken from a man in his 60s with urothelial cancer. The CDR3 runs from the conserved cysteine through the conserved F or W. A D gene is named only where the DNA matches it firmly. Some rows have no size entry. The others give once, few or many, or a class for an expanded clone.

j_gene: TRBJ1-2; d_gene: TRBD1; abundance: .; v_gene: TRBV19; CDR3aa: CASSFRDRGAFTGYTF; CDR3nt: TGTGCCAGTAGTTTCCGGGACAGGGGGGCTTTTACTGGCTACACCTTC
j_gene: TRBJ1-2; d_gene: .; abundance: .; v_gene: TRBV6-6; CDR3aa: CASSLQGRVGYGYTF; CDR3nt: TGTGCCAGCAGTTTGCAGGGCCGCGTTGGCTATGGCTACACCTTC
j_gene: TRBJ2-5; d_gene: .; abundance: .; v_gene: TRBV19; CDR3aa: CASSITGRGETQYF; CDR3nt: TGTGCCAGTAGTATAACAGGCCGGGGGGAGACCCAGTACTTC
j_gene: TRBJ1-5; d_gene: TRBD1; abundance: few; v_gene: TRBV19; CDR3aa: CASSITGQGGQSPQHF; CDR3nt: TGTGCCAGTAGTATCACTGGACAGGGGGGCCAATCGCCCCAGCATTTT
j_gene: TRBJ1-4; d_gene: .; abundance: .; v_gene: TRBV19; CDR3aa: CASNVLRGNEKLFF; CDR3nt: TGTGCCAGTAACGTCCTTCGGGGGAATGAAAAACTGTTTTTT
j_gene: TRBJ2-6; d_gene: .; abundance: .; v_gene: TRBV19; CDR3aa: CASSGERGLVSGANVLTF; CDR3nt: TGTGCCAGTAGTGGGGAAAGGGGTTTGGTATCTGGGGCCAACGTCCTGACTTTC
j_gene: TRBJ1-6; d_gene: TRBD1; abundance: .; v_gene: TRBV11-2; CDR3aa: CASSLGQGATPLHF; CDR3nt: TGTGCCAGCAGCTTGGGACAGGGGGCTACACCCCTCCACTTT
j_gene: TRBJ2-5; d_gene: TRBD2; abundance: .; v_gene: TRBV11-2; CDR3aa: CASSLPSGGAGETQYF; CDR3nt: TGTGCCAGCAGCTTACCTAGCGGGGGGGCCGGAGAGACCCAGTACTTC
j_gene: TRBJ2-7; d_gene: TRBD1; abundance: few; v_gene: TRBV15; CDR3aa: CATSRDRGQGGYEQYF; CDR3nt: TGTGCCACCAGCAGAGATCGGGGACAGGGAGGCTACGAGCAGTACTTC
j_gene: TRBJ1-5; d_gene: .; abundance: .; v_gene: TRBV18; CDR3aa: CASSPQAGLDQPQHF; CDR3nt: TGTGCCAGCTCACCTCAGGCGGGGCTGGATCAGCCCCAGCATTTT
j_gene: TRBJ1-6; d_gene: TRBD1; abundance: once; v_gene: TRBV7-6; CDR3aa: CASGPRQGSAYNSPLHF; CDR3nt: TGTGCCAGCGGACCGAGACAGGGGAGCGCTTATAATTCACCCCTCCACTTT
j_gene: TRBJ1-1; d_gene: .; abundance: .; v_gene: TRBV5-6; CDR3aa: CASSLPGQNTEAFF; CDR3nt: TGTGCCAGCAGCTTACCGGGACAGAACACTGAAGCTTTCTTT
j_gene: TRBJ1-6; d_gene: .; abundance: .; v_gene: TRBV4-2; CDR3aa: CASSQGRRSNSPLHF; CDR3nt: TGTGCCAGCAGCCAGGGGCGGCGATCGAATTCACCCCTCCACTTT
j_gene: TRBJ2-6; d_gene: TRBD1; abundance: .; v_gene: TRBV5-1; CDR3aa: CASSGQGFRGANVLTF; CDR3nt: TGCGCCAGCAGCGGACAGGGTTTCCGTGGGGCCAACGTCCTGACTTTC
j_gene: TRBJ2-7; d_gene: TRBD1; abundance: .; v_gene: TRBV7-9; CDR3aa: CASRPGGSYEQYF; CDR3nt: TGTGCCAGCAGACCAGGGGGCTCCTACGAGCAGTACTTC
j_gene: TRBJ1-1; d_gene: .; abundance: few; v_gene: TRBV5-5; CDR3aa: CASSLDSQGIEAFF; CDR3nt: TGTGCCAGCAGCTTGGATTCTCAGGGTATTGAAGCTTTCTTT
j_gene: TRBJ2-3; d_gene: TRBD2; abundance: few; v_gene: TRBV15; CDR3aa: CATSGRTSGESTQYF; CDR3nt: TGTGCCACCAGCGGCAGGACTAGCGGGGAGAGTACGCAGTATTTT
j_gene: TRBJ1-2; d_gene: TRBD1; abundance: once; v_gene: TRBV7-8; CDR3aa: CASSTGGWGYTF; CDR3nt: TGTGCCAGCAGTACAGGGGGCTGGGGCTACACCTTC
j_gene: TRBJ1-2; d_gene: .; abundance: .; v_gene: TRBV20-1; CDR3aa: CSADRNGYTF; CDR3nt: TGCAGTGCAGACAGGAATGGCTACACCTTC
j_gene: TRBJ2-6; d_gene: .; abundance: .; v_gene: TRBV19; CDR3aa: CASSDRGAGANVLTF; CDR3nt: TGTGCCAGTAGTGACCGGGGTGCTGGGGCCAACGTCCTGACTTTC
j_gene: TRBJ2-5; d_gene: TRBD2; abundance: .; v_gene: TRBV5-5; CDR3aa: CASSLGPSGGYETQYF; CDR3nt: TGTGCCAGCAGCTTGGGCCCTAGCGGGGGGTACGAGACCCAGTACTTC
j_gene: TRBJ1-2; d_gene: TRBD1; abundance: .; v_gene: TRBV5-1; CDR3aa: CASSLDPGTAYGYTF; CDR3nt: TGTGCCAGCAGCTTGGATCCCGGGACAGCCTATGGCTACACCTTC
j_gene: TRBJ2-3; d_gene: TRBD2; abundance: .; v_gene: TRBV30; CDR3aa: CAWSVGGGADTQYF; CDR3nt: TGTGCCTGGAGTGTCGGCGGGGGAGCAGATACGCAGTATTTT
j_gene: TRBJ1-4; d_gene: TRBD1; abundance: .; v_gene: TRBV2; CDR3aa: CASREGQVLTFEKLFF; CDR3nt: TGTGCCAGCAGAGAGGGACAGGTATTAACCTTTGAAAAACTGTTTTTT
j_gene: TRBJ2-1; d_gene: .; abundance: .; v_gene: TRBV10-1; CDR3aa: CASSEQGTYNEQFF; CDR3nt: TGCGCCAGCAGTGAGCAGGGAACCTACAATGAGCAGTTCTTC
j_gene: TRBJ2-1; d_gene: .; abundance: .; v_gene: TRBV27; CDR3aa: CASSPPLSRSLYNEQFF; CDR3nt: TGTGCCAGCAGTCCTCCCCTTTCTCGGAGCCTCTACAATGAGCAGTTCTTC
j_gene: TRBJ2-3; d_gene: TRBD2; abundance: .; v_gene: TRBV7-8; CDR3aa: CASSLAGATDTQYF; CDR3nt: TGTGCCAGCAGTCTAGCGGGGGCCACAGATACGCAGTATTTT
j_gene: TRBJ1-4; d_gene: TRBD1; abundance: .; v_gene: TRBV19; CDR3aa: CATHRGAANEKLFF; CDR3nt: TGTGCCACCCACAGGGGCGCAGCTAATGAAAAACTGTTTTTT
j_gene: TRBJ2-5; d_gene: .; abundance: .; v_gene: TRBV6-6; CDR3aa: CASSPLETQYF; CDR3nt: TGTGCCAGCAGTCCCCTAGAGACCCAGTACTTC
j_gene: TRBJ2-2; d_gene: .; abundance: .; v_gene: TRBV5-4; CDR3aa: CASSLFRNTGELFF; CDR3nt: TGTGCCAGCAGCCTATTCCGGAACACCGGGGAGCTGTTTTTT
j_gene: TRBJ1-2; d_gene: .; abundance: .; v_gene: TRBV19; CDR3aa: CASSPEGGNYGYTF; CDR3nt: TGTGCCAGTAGTCCAGAGGGAGGGAACTATGGCTACACCTTC
j_gene: TRBJ2-2; d_gene: .; abundance: few; v_gene: TRBV6-6; CDR3aa: CASDHRVTGELFF; CDR3nt: TGTGCCAGCGATCACAGGGTCACCGGGGAGCTGTTTTTT
j_gene: TRBJ2-5; d_gene: .; abundance: few; v_gene: TRBV11-2; CDR3aa: CASSFGFKETQYF; CDR3nt: TGTGCCAGCAGCTTCGGGTTTAAAGAGACCCAGTACTTC
j_gene: TRBJ1-2; d_gene: .; abundance: .; v_gene: TRBV5-8; CDR3aa: CASSLRGLGGYTF; CDR3nt: TGTGCCAGCAGCTTGAGGGGTTTAGGGGGCTACACCTTC
j_gene: TRBJ2-2; d_gene: .; abundance: .; v_gene: TRBV5-1; CDR3aa: CASSLERNTGELFF; CDR3nt: TGCGCCAGCAGCTTGGAGAGAAACACCGGGGAGCTGTTTTTT
j_gene: TRBJ1-1; d_gene: .; abundance: .; v_gene: TRBV2; CDR3aa: CASSEQRLNTEAFF; CDR3nt: TGTGCCAGCAGTGAACAACGGTTGAACACTGAAGCTTTCTTT
j_gene: TRBJ1-2; d_gene: .; abundance: few; v_gene: TRBV2; CDR3aa: CASREANYGYTF; CDR3nt: TGTGCCAGCAGGGAGGCGAACTATGGCTACACCTTC
j_gene: TRBJ1-4; d_gene: .; abundance: .; v_gene: TRBV6-5; CDR3aa: CASSFGQHNEKLFF; CDR3nt: TGTGCCAGCAGTTTCGGACAGCATAATGAAAAACTGTTTTTT
j_gene: TRBJ2-3; d_gene: TRBD1; abundance: .; v_gene: TRBV5-6; CDR3aa: CASSFKYRGSTDTQYF; CDR3nt: TGTGCCAGCAGCTTTAAGTACAGGGGATCCACAGATACGCAGTATTTT
j_gene: TRBJ2-7; d_gene: .; abundance: .; v_gene: TRBV5-6; CDR3aa: CASSLALSSYEQYF; CDR3nt: TGTGCCAGCAGCTTGGCTCTGAGCTCCTACGAGCAGTACTTC
j_gene: TRBJ1-3; d_gene: .; abundance: .; v_gene: TRBV20-1; CDR3aa: CSVGFGNTIYF; CDR3nt: TGCAGTGTGGGCTTTGGAAACACCATATATTTT
j_gene: TRBJ2-5; d_gene: TRBD1; abundance: .; v_gene: TRBV4-1; CDR3aa: CASSQTGGETQYF; CDR3nt: TGCGCCAGCAGCCAGACAGGGGGTGAGACCCAGTACTTC
j_gene: TRBJ1-2; d_gene: .; abundance: .; v_gene: TRBV6-6; CDR3aa: CASTHFGGGANYGYTF; CDR3nt: TGTGCCAGCACCCACTTCGGGGGGGGAGCTAACTATGGCTACACCTTC